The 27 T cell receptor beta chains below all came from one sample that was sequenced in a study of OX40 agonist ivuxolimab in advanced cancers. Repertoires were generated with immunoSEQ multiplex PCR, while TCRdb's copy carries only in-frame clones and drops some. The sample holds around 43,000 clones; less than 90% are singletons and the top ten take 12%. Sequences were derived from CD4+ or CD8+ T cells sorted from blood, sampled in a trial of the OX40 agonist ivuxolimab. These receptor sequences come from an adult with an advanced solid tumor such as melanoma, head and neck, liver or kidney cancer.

CDR3 coding DNA: TGTGCCAGCACGGGGGGGGGTTCCTACGAGCAGTACTTC. It yields the protein CASTGGGSYEQYF. This chain uses TRBV6-5 with TRBJ2-5, with 8 bases that match TRBD2. The J call may be faulty, since TRBJ2-7 better matches the DNA end. Germline V gene lookup returns CDR1 MNHEY and CDR2 SVGAGI. The CDR3 covers 13 residues.

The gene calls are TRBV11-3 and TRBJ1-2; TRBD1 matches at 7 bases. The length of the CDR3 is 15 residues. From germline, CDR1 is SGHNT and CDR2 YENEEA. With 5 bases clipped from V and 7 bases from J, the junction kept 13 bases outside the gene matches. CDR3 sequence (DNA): TGTGCCAGCAGCGCCCCCCCAGGGGGAAATGGTGGCTACACCTTC. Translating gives CASSAPPGGNGGYTF.

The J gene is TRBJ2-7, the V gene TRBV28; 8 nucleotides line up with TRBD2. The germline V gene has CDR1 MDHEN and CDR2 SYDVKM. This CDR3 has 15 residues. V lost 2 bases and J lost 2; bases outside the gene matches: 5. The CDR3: CASSLMREVPYEQYF. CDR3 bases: TGTGCCAGCAGTTTAATGCGGGAGGTACCCTACGAGCAGTACTTC. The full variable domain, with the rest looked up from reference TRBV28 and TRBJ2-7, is DVKVTQSSRYLVKRTGEKVFLECVQDMDHENMFWYRQDPGLGLRLIYFSYDVKMKEKGDIPEGYSVSREKKERFSLILESASTNQTSMYLCASSLMREVPYEQYFGPGTRLTVT.

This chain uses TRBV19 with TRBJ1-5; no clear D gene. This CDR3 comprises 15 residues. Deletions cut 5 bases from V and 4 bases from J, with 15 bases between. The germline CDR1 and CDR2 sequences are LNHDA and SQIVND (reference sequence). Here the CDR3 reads CASSQPGRGNQPQHF. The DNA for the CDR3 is TGTGCCAGTAGTCAACCGGGCCGAGGTAATCAGCCCCAGCATTTT.

In DNA, the CDR3 is TGTGCCTGGAGGGGGGGGGCGGGGGACACTGAAGCTTTCTTT. Its translation: CAWRGGAGDTEAFF. This chain joins TRBV30 and TRBJ1-1, with TRBD1 as a possible D gene (6 bases). Germline CDR1 reads GTSNPN; CDR2 reads SVGIG (reference sequence). V lost 3 bases and J lost 3, with 14 bases in between. This CDR3 has 14 residues.

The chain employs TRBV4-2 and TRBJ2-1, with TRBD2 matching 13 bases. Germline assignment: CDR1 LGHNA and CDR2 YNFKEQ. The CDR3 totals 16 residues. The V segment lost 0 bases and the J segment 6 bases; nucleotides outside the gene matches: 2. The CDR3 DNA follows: TGTGCCAGCAGCCAAGAGGGACTAGCGGGATTCAATGAGCAGTTCTTC. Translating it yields CASSQEGLAGFNEQFF.

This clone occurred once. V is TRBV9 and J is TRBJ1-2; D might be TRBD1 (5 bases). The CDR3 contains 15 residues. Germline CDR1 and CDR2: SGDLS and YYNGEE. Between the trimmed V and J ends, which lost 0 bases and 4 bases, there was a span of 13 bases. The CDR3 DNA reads TGTGCCAGCAGCGTAGAGGGAGGGGCCACCTATGGCTACACCTTC. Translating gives CASSVEGGATYGYTF.

As DNA, the CDR3 is TGTGCCAGCAGGGGGGGAGAAGCTTTCTTT. Translated, it gives CASRGGEAFF. The chain links TRBV6-1 to TRBJ1-1; D might be TRBD1 (5 bases). Germline lookup yields CDR1 MNHNS and CDR2 SASEGT. The CDR3 runs to 10 residues. V lost 6 bases to trimming and J lost 8 bases, with 7 bases between them.

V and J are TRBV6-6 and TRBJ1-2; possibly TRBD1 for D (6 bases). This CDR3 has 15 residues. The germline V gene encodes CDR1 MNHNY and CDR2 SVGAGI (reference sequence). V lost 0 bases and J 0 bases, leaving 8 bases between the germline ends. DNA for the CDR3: TGTGCCAGCAGTTACTCTCCAGGGGCTAACTATGGCTACACCTTC. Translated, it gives CASSYSPGANYGYTF.

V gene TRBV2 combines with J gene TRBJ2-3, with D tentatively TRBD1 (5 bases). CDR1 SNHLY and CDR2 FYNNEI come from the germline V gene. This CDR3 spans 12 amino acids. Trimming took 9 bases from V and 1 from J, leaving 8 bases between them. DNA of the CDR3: TGTGCCAGGGACATGGGCACAGATACGCAGTATTTT. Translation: CARDMGTDTQYF.

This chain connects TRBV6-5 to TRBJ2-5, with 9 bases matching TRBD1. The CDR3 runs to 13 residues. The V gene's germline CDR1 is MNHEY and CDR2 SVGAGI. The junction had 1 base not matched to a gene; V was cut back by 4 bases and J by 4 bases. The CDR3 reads CASSLDRGETQYF. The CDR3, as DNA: TGTGCCAGCAGTTTGGACAGGGGAGAGACCCAGTACTTC.

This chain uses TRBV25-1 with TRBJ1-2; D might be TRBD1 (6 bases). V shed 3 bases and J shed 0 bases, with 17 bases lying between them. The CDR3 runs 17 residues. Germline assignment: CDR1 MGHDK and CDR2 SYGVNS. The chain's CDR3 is CASSDMSGGITNYGYTF. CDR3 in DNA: TGTGCCAGCAGTGATATGTCCGGGGGCATCACTAACTATGGCTACACCTTC.

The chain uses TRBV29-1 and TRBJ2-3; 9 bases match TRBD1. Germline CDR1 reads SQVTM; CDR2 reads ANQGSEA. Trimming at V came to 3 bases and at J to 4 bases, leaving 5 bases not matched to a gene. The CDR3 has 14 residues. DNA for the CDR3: TGCAGCGTTGAGGGACAGGGAGTCGCAGATACGCAGTATTTT. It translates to CSVEGQGVADTQYF.

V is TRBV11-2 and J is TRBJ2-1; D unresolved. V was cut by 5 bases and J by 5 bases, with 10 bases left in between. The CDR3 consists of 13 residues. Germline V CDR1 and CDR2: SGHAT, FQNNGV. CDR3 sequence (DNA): TGTGCCAGCAGCCCCATTAGCCACAATGAGCAGTTCTTC. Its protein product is CASSPISHNEQFF.

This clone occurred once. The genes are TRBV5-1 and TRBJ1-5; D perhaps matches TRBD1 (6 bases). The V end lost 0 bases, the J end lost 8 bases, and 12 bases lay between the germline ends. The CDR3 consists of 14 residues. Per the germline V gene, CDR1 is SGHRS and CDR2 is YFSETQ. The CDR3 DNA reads TGCGCCAGCAGCTTGGGCGGGACACTCGAGCCCCAGCATTTT. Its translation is CASSLGGTLEPQHF. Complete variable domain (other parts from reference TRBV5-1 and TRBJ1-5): KAGVTQTPRYLIKTRGQQVTLSCSPISGHRSVSWYQQTPGQGLQFLFEYFSETQRNKGNFPGRFSGRQFSNSRSEMNVSTLELGDSALYLCASSLGGTLEPQHFGDGTRLSIL.

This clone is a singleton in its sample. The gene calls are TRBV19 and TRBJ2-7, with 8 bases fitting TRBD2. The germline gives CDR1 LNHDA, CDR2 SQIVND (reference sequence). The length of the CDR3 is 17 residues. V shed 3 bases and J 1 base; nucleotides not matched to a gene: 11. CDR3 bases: TGTGCCAGTAGTATGGGCCCCGGACTAGCCCTTTCCTACGAGCAGTACTTC. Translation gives CASSMGPGLALSYEQYF. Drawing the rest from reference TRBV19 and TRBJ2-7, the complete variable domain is DGGITQSPKYLFRKEGQNVTLSCEQNLNHDAMYWYRQDPGQGLRLIYYSQIVNDFQKGDIAEGYSVSREKKESFPLTVTSAQKNPTAFYLCASSMGPGLALSYEQYFGPGTRLTVT.

In nucleotides, the CDR3 is TGTGCCAGCACCGCGCCGGGACAGGGGAGGCTCGATGAGCAGTTCTTC. It codes for CASTAPGQGRLDEQFF. The chain is built from TRBV27 and TRBJ2-1, with TRBD1 matching over 10 bases. Germline V gene data show CDR1 as MNHEY and CDR2 as SMNVEV (reference sequence). J was trimmed by 8 bases and V by 7 bases; bases with no gene match: 14. The CDR3 is made up of 16 amino acids.

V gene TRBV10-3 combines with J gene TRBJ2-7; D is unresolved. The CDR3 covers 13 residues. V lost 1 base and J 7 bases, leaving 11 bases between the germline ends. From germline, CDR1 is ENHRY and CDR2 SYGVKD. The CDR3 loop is CAISELRTEEQYF. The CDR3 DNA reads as TGTGCCATCAGTGAGTTACGGACGGAAGAGCAGTACTTC.

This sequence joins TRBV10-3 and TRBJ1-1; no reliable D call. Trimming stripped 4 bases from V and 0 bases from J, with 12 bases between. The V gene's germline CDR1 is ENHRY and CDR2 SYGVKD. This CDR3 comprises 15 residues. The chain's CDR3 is CAISGVDWMNTEAFF. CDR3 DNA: TGTGCCATCAGTGGGGTGGACTGGATGAACACTGAAGCTTTCTTT.

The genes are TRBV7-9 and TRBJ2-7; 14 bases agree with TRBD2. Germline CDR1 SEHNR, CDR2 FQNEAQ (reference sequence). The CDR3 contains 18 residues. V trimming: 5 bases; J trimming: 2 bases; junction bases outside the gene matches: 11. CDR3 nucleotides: TGTGCCAGCAGCGCAGGGACTAGCGGGAGTACTAACCCCTACGAGCAGTACTTC. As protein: CASSAGTSGSTNPYEQYF.

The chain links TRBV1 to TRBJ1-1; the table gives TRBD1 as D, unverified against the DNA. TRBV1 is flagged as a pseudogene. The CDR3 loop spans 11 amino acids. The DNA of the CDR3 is TGCACCAGCAGCGAAGGGACAGGAGCTTTCTTT. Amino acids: CTSSEGTGAFF.

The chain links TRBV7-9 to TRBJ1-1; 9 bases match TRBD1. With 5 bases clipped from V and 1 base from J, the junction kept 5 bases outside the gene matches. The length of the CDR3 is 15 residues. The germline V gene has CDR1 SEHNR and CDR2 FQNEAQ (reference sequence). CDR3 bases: TGTGCCAGCAGCCCCGGGACAGGGAGGAACACTGAAGCTTTCTTT. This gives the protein CASSPGTGRNTEAFF.

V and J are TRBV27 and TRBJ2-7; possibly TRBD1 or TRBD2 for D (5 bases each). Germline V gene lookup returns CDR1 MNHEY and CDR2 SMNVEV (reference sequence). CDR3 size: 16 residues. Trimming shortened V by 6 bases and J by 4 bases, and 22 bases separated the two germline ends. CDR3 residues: CASSPGRGGGFYEQYF. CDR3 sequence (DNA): TGTGCCAGCAGCCCGGGACGGGGTGGGGGATTTTACGAGCAGTACTTC.

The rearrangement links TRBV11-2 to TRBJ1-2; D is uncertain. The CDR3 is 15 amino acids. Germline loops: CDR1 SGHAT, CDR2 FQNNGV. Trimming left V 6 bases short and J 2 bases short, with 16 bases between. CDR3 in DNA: TGTGCCAGCAGTCCCCGCCCGGACCGGAACTATGGCTACACCTTC. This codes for CASSPRPDRNYGYTF.

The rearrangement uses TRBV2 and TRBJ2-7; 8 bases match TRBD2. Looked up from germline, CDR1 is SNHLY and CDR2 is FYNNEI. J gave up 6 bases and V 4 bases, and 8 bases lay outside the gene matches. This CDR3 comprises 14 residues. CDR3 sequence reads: CASSASGSYFEQYF. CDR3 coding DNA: TGTGCCAGCAGTGCAAGCGGGAGTTATTTCGAGCAGTACTTC.

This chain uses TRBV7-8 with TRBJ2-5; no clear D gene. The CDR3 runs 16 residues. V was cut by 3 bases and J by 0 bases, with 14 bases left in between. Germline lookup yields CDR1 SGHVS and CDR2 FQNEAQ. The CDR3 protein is CASSFRPGTYQETQYF. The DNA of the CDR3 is TGTGCCAGCAGCTTCCGGCCCGGAACGTACCAAGAGACCCAGTACTTC.

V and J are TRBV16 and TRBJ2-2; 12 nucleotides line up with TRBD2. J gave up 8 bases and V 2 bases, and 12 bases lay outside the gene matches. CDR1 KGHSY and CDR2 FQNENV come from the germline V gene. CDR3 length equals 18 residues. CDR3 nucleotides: TGTGCCAGCAGCCAAACGACTAGCGGGAGACCAAATATAGGGGAGCTGTTTTTT. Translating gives CASSQTTSGRPNIGELFF.